A selection of T cell receptor beta chains follows, all from one sample in a study of blood T cell repertoires in COVID-19. TCRdb's copy holds only in-frame clones and misses some; the assay was immunoSEQ multiplex PCR. This sample yields 20,000 to 25,000 clones, of which about 80% are seen a single time; around 46% belongs to the top ten. The sequencing input was peripheral blood. Receptors were obtained from a man in his 70s with acute or convalescent COVID-19. Both conserved end residues are part of each CDR3.

J: TRBJ2-7
V: TRBV27
CDR3: CASSSLTGEPGYEQYF

J: TRBJ2-3
V: TRBV9
CDR3: CASSVDLAPGGDTQYF

J: TRBJ1-2
V: TRBV9
CDR3: CASSVGLTGRHGYTF

J: TRBJ2-7
V: TRBV28
CDR3: CASRPPGQAYEQYF

J: TRBJ2-3
V: TRBV27
CDR3: CASSIRTSGRTDTQYF

J: TRBJ2-5
V: TRBV6-2/TRBV6-3
CDR3: CASSYLTGAETQYF

J: TRBJ1-1
V: TRBV18
CDR3: CASSPLRVFGQGRTEAFF

J: TRBJ1-5
V: TRBV28
CDR3: CASSGGGKQPQHF

J: TRBJ2-7
V: TRBV3-1/TRBV3-2
CDR3: CASSQDASGRGEQYF

J: TRBJ2-3
V: TRBV5-1
CDR3: CASSLTEDTQYF

J: TRBJ1-4
V: TRBV13
CDR3: CASSLSTGRKLFF

J: TRBJ2-7
V: TRBV7-2
CDR3: CASSLNRGTYEQYF

J: TRBJ2-1
V: TRBV18
CDR3: CASSPGLAAGNEQFF

J: TRBJ2-5
V: TRBV6-6
CDR3: CASAAGGETQYF

J: TRBJ1-1
V: TRBV27
CDR3: CASSLYGGTEAFF

J: TRBJ2-1
V: TRBV6-5
CDR3: CASSYLGLAGEQFF

J: TRBJ1-4
V: TRBV21-1
CDR3: CASSPRGGRTNEKLFF

J: TRBJ1-2
V: TRBV30
CDR3: CAWSVTGGQGYTF

J: TRBJ1-2
V: TRBV7-2
CDR3: CASSRDGGLYGYTF

J: TRBJ1-6
V: TRBV10-3
CDR3: CAISEARGAPLHF

J: TRBJ1-2
V: TRBV28
CDR3: CASSLMVMRYGYTF

J: TRBJ2-3
V: TRBV10-3
CDR3: CAISFGLAVGADTQYF

J: TRBJ2-1
V: TRBV7-9
CDR3: CASSAQTSGGIDEQFF

J: TRBJ2-1
V: TRBV14
CDR3: CASRPAGGNYNEQFF

J: TRBJ1-6
V: TRBV19
CDR3: CASSPQGVGAPLHF

J: TRBJ2-6
V: TRBV19
CDR3: CASRLGANVLTF

J: TRBJ1-5
V: TRBV6-5
CDR3: CASSLSHRDGKHF